This record covers a single T cell receptor (beta chain). Its target is not known. Some clones are missing from TCRdb's copy, which holds only in-frame ones; the method was immunoSEQ multiplex PCR. The top ten clones hold roughly 1.3% of a sample with some 150,000 clones, 85% to 95% of them seen once. This entry is derived from a study of T cell responses to AZD1222 COVID-19 vaccine. Study summary: Pooling was applied to second doses at about 4 or about 12 weeks. Study observations and caveats: Among vaccine-associated CD4 TCRs, coverage spanned spike, with dominance at 160-218 and 743-854. Variant regions that are unmutated are reportedly the target of nearly half of spike-specific TCRs. Seropositivity was recorded at baseline in only a handful of AZD1222 recipients.

This CDR3 contains 12 residues. CDR1 is KGHSH and CDR2 is LQKENI in the germline V gene. The germline V and J ends were trimmed by 1 base and 1 base, with 1 base remaining between them. The receptor was derived from an adult in good health. The material was peripheral blood, obtained on day 0 of AZD1222 vaccination. The V gene is TRBV18, the J gene TRBJ2-5, with unresolved D. CDR3 region: CASSPLQETQYF. Here the CDR3 DNA reads TGTGCCAGCTCACCACTCCAAGAGACCCAGTACTTC.